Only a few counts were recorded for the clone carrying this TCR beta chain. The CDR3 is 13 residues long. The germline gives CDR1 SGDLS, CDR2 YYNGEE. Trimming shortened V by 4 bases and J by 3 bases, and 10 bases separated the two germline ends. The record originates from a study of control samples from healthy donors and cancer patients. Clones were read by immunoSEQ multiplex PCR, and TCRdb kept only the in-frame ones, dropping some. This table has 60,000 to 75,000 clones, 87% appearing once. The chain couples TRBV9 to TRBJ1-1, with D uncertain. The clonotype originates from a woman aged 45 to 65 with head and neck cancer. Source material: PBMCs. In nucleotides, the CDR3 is TGTGCCAGCAGCCCCGGGGATGACACTGAAGCTTTCTTT. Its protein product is CASSPGDDTEAFF. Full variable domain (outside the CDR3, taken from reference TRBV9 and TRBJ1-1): DSGVTQTPKHLITATGQRVTLRCSPRSGDLSVYWYQQSLDQGLQFLIQYYNGEERAKGNILERFSAQQFPDLHSELNLSSLELGDSALYFCASSPGDDTEAFFGQGTRLTVV.